This T cell receptor beta chain was identified in a study of shared clonotypes between healthy human individuals. This CDR3 is built from 15 residues. Germline V CDR1 and CDR2: MNHNY, SVGAGI (reference sequence). Trimming left V 6 bases short and J 3 bases short, with 16 bases between. Deep level was the assay's run setting. Profiling relied on immunoSEQ multiplex PCR, and the TCRdb table lists in-frame clones only, not all of them. Here the sample spans millions of clones, 93% being singletons. As for this clone: Its specificity is not known.

Study observations and caveats: The four-donor shared clonotypes exceeded non-shared clonotypes in generation probability, with non-shared ones scoring lower. Sharing of clonotypes among donors was expected to vary with sequencing depth.

The chain uses TRBV6-6 and TRBJ2-3; D possibly corresponds to TRBD2 (5 bases). The receptor was isolated from a man in his late teens or twenties in good health. Some clones in this sample may be carry-over from other donors' samples. The sample taken for sequencing was naive CD4+ T cells from PBMCs. As for subset: CD45RA+ positively selected. The CDR3 nucleotides read TGTGCCAGCAGGTCCCCCGGGGAGCCTACAGATACGCAGTATTTT. Protein: CASRSPGEPTDTQYF.